A single sample gave rise to the 19 T cell receptor beta chains below, sequenced in a study of long-term antiretroviral therapy in people with HIV. Investigators performed immunoSEQ version v3.0 at survey level. The table came from immunoSEQ multiplex PCR; TCRdb's copy has only in-frame clones and leaves some out. This repertoire shows roughly 33,000 clones, approximately 97% found once; its top ten account for under 3.5%. The source was unsorted PBMCs, collected 6.9 years after starting antiretroviral therapy. These receptors were taken from a man aged 25-40 years with HIV.

The chain is built from TRBV21-1 and TRBJ2-1; TRBD2, the table's D call, lacks a check against the DNA. TRBV21-1 is a pseudogene. The CDR3 sequence is 17 residues long. This chain's CDR3 is CASSQPKSGLTYNEQFF. CDR3 nucleotides: TGTGCCAGCAGCCAACCCAAATCGGGACTAACGTACAATGAGCAGTTCTTC.

The J gene is TRBJ2-3, the V gene TRBV5-1; 15 bases agree with TRBD2. V shed 4 bases and J 4 bases; nucleotides not matched to a gene: 4. The CDR3 is 16 residues long. Germline V gene lookup returns CDR1 SGHRS and CDR2 YFSETQ. Written as DNA, the CDR3 is TGCGCCAGCAGCCCGGGACTAGCGGGAGGAGCAGATACGCAGTATTTT. This sequence encodes CASSPGLAGGADTQYF.

The rearrangement uses TRBV6-5 and TRBJ2-1; the match to TRBD1 covers 8 bases. V lost 5 bases, J lost 9 bases, and 9 bases stayed unmatched. Germline-derived CDR1 and CDR2 are MNHEY and SVGAGI. The CDR3 has 14 residues. The CDR3, as DNA: TGTGCCAGCAGTGGACAGGGTTCGGGTGGTGAGCAGTTCTTC. It yields the protein CASSGQGSGGEQFF.

This clone has just one count. This rearrangement joins TRBV7-9 to TRBJ2-7, with unresolved D. V was trimmed by 6 bases and J by 0 bases, leaving 12 bases between them. Germline CDR1 is SEHNR and CDR2 is FQNEAQ (reference sequence). CDR3 size: 14 residues. CDR3: CASRPTASSYEQYF. The DNA for the CDR3 is TGTGCCAGCAGACCCACGGCAAGCTCCTACGAGCAGTACTTC. Together with reference TRBV7-9 and TRBJ2-7, the CDR3 gives the full variable domain: DTGVSQNPRHKITKRGQNVTFRCDPISEHNRLYWYRQTLGQGPEFLTYFQNEAQLEKSRLLSDRFSAERPKGSFSTLEIQRTEQGDSAMYLCASRPTASSYEQYFGPGTRLTVT.

The rearrangement uses TRBV27 and TRBJ1-3, with D possibly matching TRBD1 (5 bases). Germline V gene sequence: CDR1 MNHEY, CDR2 SMNVEV (reference sequence). Trimming removed 10 bases from V and 0 bases from J, with 22 bases in between. This CDR3 region has 17 residues. Here the CDR3 reads CANTHDRGIYSGNTIYF. For the CDR3, the DNA is TGTGCCAACACCCACGACCGGGGGATATACTCTGGAAACACCATATATTTT.

V gene TRBV27 combines with J gene TRBJ1-2; D call uncertain. Germline CDR1 is MNHEY and CDR2 is SMNVEV (reference sequence). This CDR3 region has 16 residues. V was trimmed by 0 bases and J by 3 bases, leaving 14 bases between them. The CDR3 spells CASSLSPNVGDYGYTF. The CDR3 region has the DNA TGTGCCAGCAGTTTATCCCCCAATGTGGGCGACTATGGCTACACCTTC.

The rearrangement links TRBV7-2 to TRBJ1-2; tentatively, D is TRBD1 (5 bases). The V gene lost 1 base and the J gene lost 0 bases, with 9 bases spanning the gap. CDR3 length: 15 amino acids. Germline V gives CDR1 SGHTA, CDR2 FQGNSA. The CDR3 DNA sequence: TGTGCCAGCAGCTTAGGGACAATCACTAACTATGGCTACACCTTC. The encoded protein is CASSLGTITNYGYTF.

The CDR3 nucleotides are TGCGCCAGCAGCCAAGATGGTGGCTCAACTAATGAAAAACTGTTTTTT. Its protein product is CASSQDGGSTNEKLFF. The chain joins TRBV4-3 to TRBJ1-4; no firm D call. V gave up 0 bases and J gave up 0 bases, with 8 bases separating them. This CDR3 comprises 16 residues. Germline values: CDR1 LGHNA, CDR2 YSLEER.

J is TRBJ2-7 and V is TRBV7-6; TRBD1 aligns across 9 bases. The CDR3 extends over 14 amino acids. V dropped 4 bases and J dropped 0; count of bases not matched to a gene: 1. CDR1 is SGHVS and CDR2 is FNYEAQ in the germline V gene. CDR3 nucleotide sequence: TGTGCCAGCAGCTCGGGACAGGGCTCCTACGAGCAGTACTTC. It codes for CASSSGQGSYEQYF. Full variable domain (outside the CDR3, taken from reference TRBV7-6 and TRBJ2-7): GAGVSQSPRYKVTKRGQDVALRCDPISGHVSLYWYRQALGQGPEFLTYFNYEAQQDKSGLPNDRFSAERPEGSISTLTIQRTEQRDSAMYRCASSSGQGSYEQYFGPGTRLTVT.

The CDR3 loop is CASSPRDSYTGELFF. Here the CDR3 DNA reads TGTGCCAGCAGCCCCCGGGACAGTTACACCGGGGAGCTGTTTTTT. The chain couples TRBV9 to TRBJ2-2; 7 nucleotides align to TRBD1. This CDR3 is built from 15 residues. Per germline, CDR1 SGDLS and CDR2 YYNGEE. After removal of 4 bases from V and 3 bases from J, the junction contained 6 bases not matched to a gene.

The rearrangement uses TRBV5-6 and TRBJ1-2; D is unclear. CDR3 length equals 13 residues. Germline CDR1 SGHDT, CDR2 YYEEEE. The ends were cut back, 2 bases at V and 3 bases at J, with 8 bases in the middle. CDR3 sequence: CASSFMADYGYTF. In DNA, the CDR3 is TGTGCCAGCAGCTTCATGGCAGACTATGGCTACACCTTC.

The rearrangement uses TRBV7-9 and TRBJ1-2, with 7 bases identical to TRBD1. Per the germline V gene, CDR1 is SEHNR and CDR2 is FQNEAQ (reference sequence). The CDR3 totals 15 residues. V lost 3 bases to trimming and J lost 7 bases; unmatched junction nucleotides: 11. CDR3 region: CASSLRDDRVGGYTF. CDR3 DNA: TGTGCCAGCAGCTTGAGGGATGACAGGGTTGGTGGCTACACCTTC. Full variable domain (rest looked up from reference TRBV7-9 and TRBJ1-2): DTGVSQNPRHKITKRGQNVTFRCDPISEHNRLYWYRQTLGQGPEFLTYFQNEAQLEKSRLLSDRFSAERPKGSFSTLEIQRTEQGDSAMYLCASSLRDDRVGGYTFGSGTRLTVV.

J is TRBJ1-3 and V is TRBV7-9; possibly TRBD1 for D (5 bases). Trimming stripped 1 base from V and 4 bases from J, with 11 bases between. The CDR3 runs 15 residues. Germline CDR1 SEHNR, CDR2 FQNEAQ (reference sequence). The CDR3 DNA reads TGTGCCAGCAGCTTAGAGGGGTCTGGGGGAAACACCATATATTTT. This gives the protein CASSLEGSGGNTIYF.

This chain links TRBV5-6 with TRBJ2-3; a possible D gene is TRBD2 (5 bases). Deletions cut 4 bases from V and 0 bases from J, with 12 bases between. CDR1 is SGHDT, CDR2 YYEEEE, per germline. This CDR3 has 15 amino acids. CDR3 amino acids: CASSASGTSTDTQYF. CDR3 DNA sequence: TGTGCCAGCAGCGCGAGCGGTACTAGCACAGATACGCAGTATTTT.

This sequence joins TRBV4-3 and TRBJ2-7; D gene ambiguous. The ends were cut back, 1 base at V and 2 bases at J, with 6 bases in the middle. There are 13 residues in the CDR3. The germline gives CDR1 LGHNA, CDR2 YSLEER. Here the CDR3 reads CASSQGVTYEQYF. The CDR3 region has the DNA TGCGCCAGCAGCCAAGGGGTCACCTACGAGCAGTACTTC.

The V and J genes are TRBV12-5 and TRBJ2-3; D ambiguous. The CDR3 extends over 12 amino acids. Germline CDR1 reads LGHNT; CDR2 reads FRNRAP. V lost 7 bases to trimming and J lost 3 bases, with 8 bases between them. The CDR3 region is CASATRTDTQYF. CDR3 DNA: TGTGCTAGTGCCACGCGGACAGATACGCAGTATTTT.

The rearrangement uses TRBV7-2 and TRBJ2-7, with D tentatively TRBD2 (5 bases). This CDR3 contains 13 residues. The germline CDR1 and CDR2 sequences are SGHTA and FQGNSA. V gave up 1 base and J gave up 2 bases, with 6 bases separating them. The CDR3 sequence is CASSLELAYEQYF. CDR3 nucleotide sequence: TGTGCCAGCAGCTTAGAACTAGCCTACGAGCAGTACTTC. Variable domain in full (rest from reference TRBV7-2 and TRBJ2-7): GAGVSQSPSNKVTEKGKDVELRCDPISGHTALYWYRQSLGQGLEFLIYFQGNSAPDKSGLPSDRFSAERTGGSVSTLTIQRTQQEDSAVYLCASSLELAYEQYFGPGTRLTVT.

The V call is TRBV4-2, the J call TRBJ2-1; 9 bases fit TRBD2. CDR1 is LGHNA, CDR2 YNFKEQ, per germline. CDR3 length equals 19 residues. V shed 2 bases, J shed 8 bases, and the junction held 19 bases outside the gene matches. This CDR3 is CASSQNAGTSHGRVDEQFF. CDR3 nucleotides: TGTGCCAGCAGCCAAAACGCTGGGACTAGCCATGGGAGGGTAGATGAGCAGTTCTTC.

The V and J genes are TRBV4-3 and TRBJ2-7; either TRBD1 or TRBD2 may fit D (5 bases each). V was trimmed by 3 bases and J by 5 bases, leaving 14 bases between them. CDR3 length: 14 residues. Germline loops: CDR1 LGHNA, CDR2 YSLEER. Here the CDR3 DNA reads TGCGCCAGCAGCCAGGGGACCCTAGCTGACGAGCAGTACTTC. Translation gives CASSQGTLADEQYF.